Presented here are 10 T cell receptor beta chains from one specimen sequenced in a study of STAT3 mutations in large granular lymphocyte leukemia. Regarding the study as a whole: Every T-LGLL patient had at least one immunodominant TCRbeta clonotype.

Produced via immunoSEQ multiplex PCR; TCRdb's table is partial and in-frame only. The sample holds approximately 9,100 clones; roughly 90% are singletons and the top ten take 55% to 75%. These TCRs' antigens remain unknown. Sequences were obtained from peripheral blood mononuclear cells. The receptors here all came from a man aged 55 to 70 with T-cell large granular lymphocyte leukemia. Some clones in this sample may be carry-over from other donors' samples.

V and J are TRBV18 and TRBJ1-1; D possibly corresponds to TRBD1 (5 bases). The germline V gene has CDR1 KGHSH and CDR2 LQKENI. V gave up 2 bases and J gave up 7 bases, with 11 bases separating them. The CDR3 totals 13 residues. CDR3 in amino acids: CASSPLWGDEAFF. The CDR3 coding sequence is TGTGCCAGCTCACCATTATGGGGGGATGAAGCTTTCTTT.

The rearrangement uses TRBV29-1 and TRBJ2-5; a possible D gene is TRBD2 (6 bases). The CDR3 consists of 13 residues. V was pared by 4 bases and J by 7 bases, with 16 bases between. CDR1 is SQVTM and CDR2 is ANQGSEA in the germline V gene. This CDR3 is CSVVKGGEATQYF. In DNA form, the CDR3 reads TGCAGCGTTGTGAAAGGAGGGGAAGCGACCCAGTACTTC.

The chain has TRBV6-6 and TRBJ2-7; either TRBD1 or TRBD2 may supply D (5 bases each). The V gene's germline CDR1 is MNHNY and CDR2 SVGAGI (reference sequence). This CDR3 comprises 15 residues. The ends were cut back, 4 bases at V and 0 bases at J, with 13 bases in the middle. The CDR3 spells CASSSPGPSSYEQYF. The CDR3 DNA follows: TGTGCCAGCAGTTCCCCGGGGCCGAGCTCCTACGAGCAGTACTTC.

This clone was recorded only once. The chain uses TRBV6-6 and TRBJ2-3; 9 nucleotides align to TRBD2. From germline, CDR1 is MNHNY and CDR2 SVGAGI (reference sequence). V lost 2 bases and J lost 1; bases outside the gene matches: 4. The CDR3 has 16 residues. The CDR3 protein is CASSYTAGGGTDTQYF. In nucleotides, the CDR3 is TGTGCCAGCAGTTACACGGCGGGGGGGGGCACAGATACGCAGTATTTT.

The gene calls are TRBV5-1 and TRBJ2-7, with TRBD2 matching over 12 bases. Germline values: CDR1 SGHRS, CDR2 YFSETQ. Trimming removed 1 base from V and 6 bases from J; junction bases left unmatched: 5. CDR3 length: 15 residues. CDR3 DNA sequence: TGCGCCAGCAGCTTGAGGACTAGCGGGGACTCCGAGCAGTACTTC. It specifies CASSLRTSGDSEQYF. The whole variable domain, remainder taken from reference TRBV5-1 and TRBJ2-7, is KAGVTQTPRYLIKTRGQQVTLSCSPISGHRSVSWYQQTPGQGLQFLFEYFSETQRNKGNFPGRFSGRQFSNSRSEMNVSTLELGDSALYLCASSLRTSGDSEQYFGPGTRLTVT.

V and J are TRBV11-2 and TRBJ2-7; no clear D gene. With 6 bases removed from V and 0 bases from J, the gap between germline ends came to 12 bases. This CDR3 has 14 residues. From germline, CDR1 is SGHAT and CDR2 FQNNGV. CDR3 loop: CASRTSLSSYEQYF. CDR3 DNA sequence: TGTGCCAGCAGGACTTCTCTTAGCTCCTACGAGCAGTACTTC. The full variable domain, in which reference TRBV11-2 and TRBJ2-7 provide the parts outside the CDR3, is EAGVAQSPRYKIIEKRQSVAFWCNPISGHATLYWYQQILGQGPKLLIQFQNNGVVDDSQLPKDRFSAERLKGVDSTLKIQPAKLEDSAVYLCASRTSLSSYEQYFGPGTRLTVT.

The gene calls are TRBV7-2 and TRBJ2-7; the D gene could be TRBD1 or TRBD2 (5 bases each). V shed 5 bases and J shed 2 bases, with 13 bases lying between them. The germline CDR1 and CDR2 sequences are SGHTA and FQGNSA. The CDR3 extends over 14 amino acids. The DNA for the CDR3 is TGTGCCAGCAGCCTCCGGGACGGAGCCTACGAGCAGTACTTC. Translating gives CASSLRDGAYEQYF.

The rearrangement links TRBV25-1 to TRBJ2-2; 9 positions agree with TRBD1. The CDR3 spans 15 residues. CDR1 MGHDK and CDR2 SYGVNS come from the germline V gene. J was trimmed by 2 bases and V by 3 bases; bases with no gene match: 1. The CDR3 coding sequence is TGTGCCAGCAGTGACACAGGGGGCAACACCGGGGAGCTGTTTTTT. Translation gives CASSDTGGNTGELFF.

This chain joins TRBV4-3 and TRBJ2-7; possibly TRBD2 for D (6 bases). Germline CDR1 is LGHNA and CDR2 is YSLEER. The CDR3 totals 18 residues. V was cut by 2 bases and J by 9 bases, with 29 bases left in between. The chain's CDR3 is CASSQSDPGTPVWEGQYF. CDR3 nucleotide sequence: TGCGCCAGCAGCCAATCCGATCCCGGGACTCCGGTATGGGAAGGGCAGTACTTC.

This clone appeared a single time. This chain links TRBV6-4 with TRBJ2-7; perhaps TRBD1 as D (5 bases). This CDR3 has 15 residues. Germline V gives CDR1 MRHNA, CDR2 SNTAGT. The V end lost 6 bases, the J end lost 0 bases, and 15 bases lay between the germline ends. As DNA, the CDR3 is TGTGCCAGCAGCCAAGGACACCACAGCTCCTACGAGCAGTACTTC. This sequence encodes CASSQGHHSSYEQYF.